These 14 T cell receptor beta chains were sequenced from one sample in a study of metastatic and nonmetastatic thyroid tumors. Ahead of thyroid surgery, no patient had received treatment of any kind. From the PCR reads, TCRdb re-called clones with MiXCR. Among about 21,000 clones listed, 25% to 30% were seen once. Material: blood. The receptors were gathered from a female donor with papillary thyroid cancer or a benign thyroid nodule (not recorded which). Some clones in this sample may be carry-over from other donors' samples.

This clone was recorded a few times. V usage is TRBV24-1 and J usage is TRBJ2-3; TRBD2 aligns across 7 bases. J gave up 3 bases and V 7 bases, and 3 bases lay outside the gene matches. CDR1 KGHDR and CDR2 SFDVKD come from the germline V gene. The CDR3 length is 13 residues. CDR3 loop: CATRGLVTDTQYF. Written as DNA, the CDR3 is TGTGCCACCAGAGGACTAGTGACAGATACGCAGTATTTT.

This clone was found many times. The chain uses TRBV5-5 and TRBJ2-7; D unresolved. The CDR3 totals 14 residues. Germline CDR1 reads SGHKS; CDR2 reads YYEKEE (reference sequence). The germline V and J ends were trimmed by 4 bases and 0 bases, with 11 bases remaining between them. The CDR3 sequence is CASSTDGSSYEQYF. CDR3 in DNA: TGTGCCAGCAGCACCGACGGAAGCTCCTACGAGCAGTACTTC. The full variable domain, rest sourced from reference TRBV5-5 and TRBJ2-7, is DAGVTQSPTHLIKTRGQQVTLRCSPISGHKSVSWYQQVLGQGPQFIFQYYEKEERGRGNFPDRFSARQFPNYSSELNVNALLLGDSALYLCASSTDGSSYEQYFGPGTRLTVT.

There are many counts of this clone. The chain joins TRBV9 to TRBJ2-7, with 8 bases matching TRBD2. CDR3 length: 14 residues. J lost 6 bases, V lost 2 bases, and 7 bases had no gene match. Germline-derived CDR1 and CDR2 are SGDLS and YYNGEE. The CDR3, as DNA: TGTGCCAGCAGCGTCGGGGGGGTGGTAGGCGAGCAGTACTTC. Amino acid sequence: CASSVGGVVGEQYF.

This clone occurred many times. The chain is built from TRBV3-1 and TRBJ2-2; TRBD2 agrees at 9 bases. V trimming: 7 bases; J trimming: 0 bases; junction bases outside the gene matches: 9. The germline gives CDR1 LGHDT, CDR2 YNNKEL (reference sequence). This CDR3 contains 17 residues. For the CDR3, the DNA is TGTGCCAGCATCTCAAGGGCTAGCGGGACGAACACCGGGGAGCTGTTTTTT. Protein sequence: CASISRASGTNTGELFF.

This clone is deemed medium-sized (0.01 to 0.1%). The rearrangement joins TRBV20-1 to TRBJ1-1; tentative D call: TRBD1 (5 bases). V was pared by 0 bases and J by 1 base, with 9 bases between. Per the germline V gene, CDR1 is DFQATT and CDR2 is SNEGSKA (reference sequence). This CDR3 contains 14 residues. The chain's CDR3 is CSARDRTGNTEAFF. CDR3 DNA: TGCAGTGCTAGAGACAGAACAGGGAACACTGAAGCTTTCTTT.

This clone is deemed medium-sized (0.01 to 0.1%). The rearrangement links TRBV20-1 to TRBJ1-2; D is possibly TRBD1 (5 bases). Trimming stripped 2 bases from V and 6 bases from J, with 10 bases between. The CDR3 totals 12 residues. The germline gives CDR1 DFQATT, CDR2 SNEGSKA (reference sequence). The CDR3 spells CSARWGVNGYTF. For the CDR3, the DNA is TGCAGTGCTAGATGGGGGGTGAATGGCTACACCTTC.

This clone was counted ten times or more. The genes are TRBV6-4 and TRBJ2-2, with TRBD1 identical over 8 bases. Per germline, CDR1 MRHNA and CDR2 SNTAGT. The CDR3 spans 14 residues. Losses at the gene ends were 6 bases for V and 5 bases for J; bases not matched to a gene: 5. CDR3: CASRNRGETGELFF. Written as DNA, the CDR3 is TGTGCCAGCAGAAACAGGGGGGAAACCGGGGAGCTGTTTTTT.

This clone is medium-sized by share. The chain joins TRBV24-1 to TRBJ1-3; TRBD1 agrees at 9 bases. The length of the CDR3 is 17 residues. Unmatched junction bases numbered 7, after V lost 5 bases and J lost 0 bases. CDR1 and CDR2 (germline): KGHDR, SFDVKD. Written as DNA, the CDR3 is TGTGCCACCAGTGTCATCGACAGGGGGATCTCTGGAAACACCATATATTTT. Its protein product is CATSVIDRGISGNTIYF.

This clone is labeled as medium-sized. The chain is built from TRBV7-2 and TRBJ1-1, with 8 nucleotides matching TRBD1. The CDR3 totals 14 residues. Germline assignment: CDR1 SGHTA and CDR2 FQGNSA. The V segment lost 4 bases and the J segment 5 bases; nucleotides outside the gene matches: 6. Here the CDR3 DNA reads TGTGCCAGCAGCTCCACAGGGGGTGTTACTGAAGCTTTCTTT. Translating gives CASSSTGGVTEAFF.

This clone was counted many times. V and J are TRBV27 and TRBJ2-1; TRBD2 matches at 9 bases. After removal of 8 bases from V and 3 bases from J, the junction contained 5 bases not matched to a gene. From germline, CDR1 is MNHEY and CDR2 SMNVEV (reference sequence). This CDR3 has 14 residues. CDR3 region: CASGETSGYNEQFF. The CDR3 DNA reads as TGTGCCAGCGGTGAGACTAGCGGCTACAATGAGCAGTTCTTC.

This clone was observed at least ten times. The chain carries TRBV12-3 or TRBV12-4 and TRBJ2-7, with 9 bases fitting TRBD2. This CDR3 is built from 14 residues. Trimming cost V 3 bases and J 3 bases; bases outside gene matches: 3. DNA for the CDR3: TGTGCCAGCAGTTTTAGCGGGAGCCTCTACGAGCAGTACTTC. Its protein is CASSFSGSLYEQYF.

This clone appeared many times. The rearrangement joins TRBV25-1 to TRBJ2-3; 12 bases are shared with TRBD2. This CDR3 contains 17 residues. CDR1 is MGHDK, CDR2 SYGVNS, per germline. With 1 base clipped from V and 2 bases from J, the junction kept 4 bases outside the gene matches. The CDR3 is CASSESRLAGATDTQYF. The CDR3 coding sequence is TGTGCCAGCAGTGAATCTCGACTAGCGGGAGCCACAGATACGCAGTATTTT.

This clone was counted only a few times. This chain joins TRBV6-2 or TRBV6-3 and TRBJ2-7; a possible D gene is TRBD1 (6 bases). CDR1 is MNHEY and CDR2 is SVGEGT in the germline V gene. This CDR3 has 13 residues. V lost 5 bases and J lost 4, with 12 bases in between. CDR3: CASSTNREYEQYF. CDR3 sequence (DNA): TGTGCCAGCAGTACAAACAGGGAATACGAGCAGTACTTC.

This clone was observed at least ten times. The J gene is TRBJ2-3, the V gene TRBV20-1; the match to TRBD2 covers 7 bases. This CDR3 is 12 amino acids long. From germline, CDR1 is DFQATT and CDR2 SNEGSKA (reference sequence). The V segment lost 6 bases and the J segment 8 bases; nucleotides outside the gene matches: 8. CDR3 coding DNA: TGCAGTGCGAAGACGGGGGGTGGTACGCAGTATTTT. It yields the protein CSAKTGGGTQYF.